This TCR beta chain was documented in a study of PD-1 blockade in classical Hodgkin lymphoma. Time point defined: cycle 4 day 1 (C4D1), after five to seven weeks of nivolumab. Every single patient, without exception, relapsed after autologous stem cell transplantation, and brentuximab vedotin exposure varied. Looked up from germline, CDR1 is SGHRS and CDR2 is YFSETQ. Trimming removed 4 bases from V and 7 bases from J; junction bases left unmatched: 6. The CDR3 consists of 13 residues. Clones were read by immunoSEQ multiplex PCR, and TCRdb kept only the in-frame ones, dropping some. The data hold tens of thousands of clones, with just under 80% observed a single time.

The V gene is TRBV5-1, the J gene TRBJ2-5, with 8 bases aligning to TRBD1. The TCR originated in a human donor with classical Hodgkin lymphoma. The specimen was peripheral blood mononuclear cells (PBMCs), collected before the fourth cycle of nivolumab. DNA of the CDR3: TGCGCCAGCAGCACCGGACAGGGTTTGACCCAGTACTTC. Translating gives CASSTGQGLTQYF. The full variable domain, completed using reference TRBV5-1 and TRBJ2-5, is KAGVTQTPRYLIKTRGQQVTLSCSPISGHRSVSWYQQTPGQGLQFLFEYFSETQRNKGNFPGRFSGRQFSNSRSEMNVSTLELGDSALYLCASSTGQGLTQYFGPGTRLLVL.